The rows below give T cell receptor beta chains drawn from one sample of a study of blood T cells in healthy people across ages. Each CDR3 protein gets one entry after TCRdb re-called the 5' RACE reads with MiXCR. The data show about 780,000 distinct CDR3 sequences, roughly 60% seen once. The specimen was blood. Every receptor here comes from a man in his thirties or forties in good health. CDR3s include the opening cysteine and the closing phenylalanine or tryptophan. The order of the fields is J gene, D gene, clone size, V gene, CDR3 protein, CDR3 DNA. The D gene is left open where the match is weak. Clone size is stated in some rows and not others, as once, few, many or a class when expanded.

j_call: TRBJ2-1; d_call: TRBD2; clone_size: NA; v_call: TRBV7-2; cdr3_aa: CASSWTSGGARNEQFF; cdr3_nt: TGTGCCAGCAGCTGGACTAGCGGGGGGGCCCGTAATGAGCAGTTCTTC
j_call: TRBJ2-3; d_call: NA; clone_size: NA; v_call: TRBV10-3; cdr3_aa: CAIRGSSTDTQYF; cdr3_nt: TGTGCCATCAGAGGTTCTAGCACAGATACGCAGTATTTT
j_call: TRBJ2-1; d_call: NA; clone_size: NA; v_call: TRBV27; cdr3_aa: CASLTGDEQFF; cdr3_nt: TGTGCCAGCCTGACGGGGGATGAGCAGTTCTTC
j_call: TRBJ2-3; d_call: NA; clone_size: NA; v_call: TRBV5-6; cdr3_aa: CASSLEEKDTQYF; cdr3_nt: TGTGCCAGCAGCTTGGAGGAGAAAGATACGCAGTATTTT
j_call: TRBJ1-2; d_call: NA; clone_size: NA; v_call: TRBV11-2; cdr3_aa: CASGRNYGYTF; cdr3_nt: TGTGCCAGCGGCCGGAACTATGGCTACACCTTC
j_call: TRBJ1-1; d_call: NA; clone_size: NA; v_call: TRBV4-3; cdr3_aa: CASSQDGGYLMGAFF; cdr3_nt: TGCGCCAGCAGCCAAGATGGCGGCTATCTGATGGGAGCTTTCTTT
j_call: TRBJ2-5; d_call: NA; clone_size: NA; v_call: TRBV7-2; cdr3_aa: CACSYRWGGRRETQYF; cdr3_nt: TGTGCCTGCAGCTACCGCTGGGGGGGCCGTCGGGAGACCCAGTACTTC
j_call: TRBJ2-7; d_call: NA; clone_size: NA; v_call: TRBV6-2/TRBV6-3; cdr3_aa: CASSYTAYEQYF; cdr3_nt: TGTGCCAGCAGTTATACCGCCTACGAGCAGTACTTC
j_call: TRBJ2-3; d_call: TRBD1; clone_size: NA; v_call: TRBV7-2; cdr3_aa: CASSRGQGYTDTQYF; cdr3_nt: TGTGCCAGCAGCAGGGGACAGGGGTACACAGATACGCAGTATTTT
j_call: TRBJ2-3; d_call: NA; clone_size: NA; v_call: TRBV6-2/TRBV6-3; cdr3_aa: CASRRTTDTQYF; cdr3_nt: TGTGCCAGCAGAAGGACTACAGATACGCAGTATTTT
j_call: TRBJ2-4; d_call: TRBD2; clone_size: NA; v_call: TRBV27; cdr3_aa: CASMVEGTGGDIQYF; cdr3_nt: TGTGCCAGCATGGTGGAGGGTACGGGAGGGGACATTCAGTACTTC
j_call: TRBJ1-5; d_call: NA; clone_size: NA; v_call: TRBV12-3/TRBV12-4; cdr3_aa: CASSLALGTQPQHF; cdr3_nt: TGTGCCAGCAGTTTAGCCCTAGGGACTCAGCCCCAGCATTTT
j_call: TRBJ2-4; d_call: NA; clone_size: NA; v_call: TRBV7-2; cdr3_aa: CASSLLPRENIQYF; cdr3_nt: TGTGCCAGCAGCTTACTACCGAGGGAAAACATTCAGTACTTC
j_call: TRBJ2-5; d_call: NA; clone_size: NA; v_call: TRBV20-1; cdr3_aa: CSASPVSYQETQYF; cdr3_nt: TGCAGTGCTAGCCCAGTCTCGTACCAAGAGACCCAGTACTTC
j_call: TRBJ2-5; d_call: NA; clone_size: few; v_call: TRBV10-3; cdr3_aa: CAIRGERYQETQYF; cdr3_nt: TGTGCCATCAGGGGCGAGCGGTACCAAGAGACCCAGTACTTC
j_call: TRBJ2-2; d_call: NA; clone_size: few; v_call: TRBV29-1; cdr3_aa: CSVDRGYTGELFF; cdr3_nt: TGCAGCGTTGATCGGGGCTACACCGGGGAGCTGTTTTTT
j_call: TRBJ1-1; d_call: TRBD1; clone_size: NA; v_call: TRBV7-9; cdr3_aa: CASSTSTGTGTPGAFF; cdr3_nt: TGTGCCAGCAGCACATCGACAGGGACGGGGACACCGGGAGCTTTCTTT
j_call: TRBJ2-7; d_call: NA; clone_size: NA; v_call: TRBV10-3; cdr3_aa: CAISGPQGRTSYEQYF; cdr3_nt: TGTGCCATCAGTGGGCCACAGGGTCGGACTTCCTACGAGCAGTACTTC
j_call: TRBJ2-5; d_call: TRBD1; clone_size: NA; v_call: TRBV6-6; cdr3_aa: CASSYGGQGRLETQYF; cdr3_nt: TGTGCCAGCAGTTACGGGGGACAGGGACGATTAGAGACCCAGTACTTC
j_call: TRBJ2-5; d_call: NA; clone_size: NA; v_call: TRBV5-6; cdr3_aa: CASSLENSRGTQYF; cdr3_nt: TGTGCCAGCAGCTTGGAGAATTCAAGAGGGACCCAGTACTTC
j_call: TRBJ2-1; d_call: TRBD1; clone_size: NA; v_call: TRBV5-6; cdr3_aa: CASSLYRGVAYNEQFF; cdr3_nt: TGTGCCAGCAGCTTGTACAGGGGGGTAGCCTACAATGAGCAGTTCTTC
j_call: TRBJ2-1; d_call: TRBD1; clone_size: NA; v_call: TRBV7-3; cdr3_aa: CASSPGTGATDEQFF; cdr3_nt: TGTGCCAGCAGTCCCGGGACAGGGGCGACGGATGAGCAGTTCTTC
j_call: TRBJ2-3; d_call: TRBD1; clone_size: NA; v_call: TRBV3-1; cdr3_aa: CASSPPGTDTDTQYF; cdr3_nt: TGTGCCAGCAGCCCCCCCGGGACAGACACAGATACGCAGTATTTT
j_call: TRBJ2-1; d_call: NA; clone_size: NA; v_call: TRBV7-8; cdr3_aa: CASSPAGGASYNEQFF; cdr3_nt: TGTGCCAGCAGCCCCGCTGGGGGGGCCTCCTACAATGAGCAGTTCTTC
j_call: TRBJ2-1; d_call: NA; clone_size: NA; v_call: TRBV14; cdr3_aa: CASSQGGSEQFF; cdr3_nt: TGTGCCAGCAGCCAAGGGGGTAGTGAGCAGTTCTTC
j_call: TRBJ2-3; d_call: TRBD2; clone_size: NA; v_call: TRBV10-2; cdr3_aa: CASTRSGGGIDTQYF; cdr3_nt: TGCGCCAGCACTCGAAGCGGGGGGGGGATAGATACGCAGTATTTT